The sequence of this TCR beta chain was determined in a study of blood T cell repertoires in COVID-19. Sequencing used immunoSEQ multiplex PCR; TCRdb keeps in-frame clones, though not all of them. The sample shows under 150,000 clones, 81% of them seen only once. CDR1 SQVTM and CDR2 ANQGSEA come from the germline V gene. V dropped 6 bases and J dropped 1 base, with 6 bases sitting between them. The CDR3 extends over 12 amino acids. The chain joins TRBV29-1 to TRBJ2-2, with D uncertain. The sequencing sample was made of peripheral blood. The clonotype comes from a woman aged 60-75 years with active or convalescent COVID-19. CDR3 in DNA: TGCAGCGTCAAAAAGAACACCGGGGAGCTGTTTTTT. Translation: CSVKKNTGELFF.